The 7 T cell receptor beta chains below come from one sample, sequenced in a study of cytomegalovirus exposure and HLA in healthy donors. Amplification used 60 Vbeta primers and 13 Jbeta primers. Here immunoSEQ multiplex PCR was the method, and the copy in TCRdb shows in-frame clones only, minus some. The sample yields around 140,000 clones, 82% seen once. The sequenced sample consisted of PBMCs. The receptors were sampled from a male donor in good health and CMV-seronegative.

This clone turned up a few times. The chain employs TRBV10-3 and TRBJ2-7; 10 nucleotides align to TRBD1. CDR3 length: 13 residues. V trimming: 7 bases; J trimming: 5 bases; junction bases outside the gene matches: 5. Germline V gene lookup returns CDR1 ENHRY and CDR2 SYGVKD. In DNA form, the CDR3 reads TGTGCCATCACCCGGACAGGGGGACACGAGCAGTACTTC. This gives the protein CAITRTGGHEQYF.

The rearrangement uses TRBV9 and TRBJ2-7; TRBD1 matches 12 bases. The CDR3 is 14 residues long. V shed 2 bases and J 7 bases; nucleotides not matched to a gene: 4. From germline, CDR1 is SGDLS and CDR2 YYNGEE. The CDR3 region is CASSVRDRGPEQYF. CDR3 in DNA: TGTGCCAGCAGCGTCCGGGACAGGGGGCCTGAGCAGTACTTC.

This clone appeared once. The V call is TRBV7-3, the J call TRBJ2-6, with 10 bases lining up with TRBD1. V dropped 6 bases and J dropped 2; count of bases not matched to a gene: 4. Germline lookup yields CDR1 SGHTA and CDR2 FQGTGA. There are 16 residues in the CDR3. The CDR3 DNA reads as TGTGCCAGCAGTGGGACAGGGGTTGCTGGGGCCAACGTCCTGACTTTC. It yields the protein CASSGTGVAGANVLTF.

V is TRBV15 and J is TRBJ1-3; a possible D gene is TRBD1 (5 bases). Germline CDR1 LNHNV, CDR2 YYDKDF (reference sequence). This CDR3 region has 16 residues. V shed 4 bases and J shed 0 bases, with 13 bases lying between them. The CDR3 DNA sequence: TGTGCCACCAGCATTCCTACGGGGGGCTCTGGAAACACCATATATTTT. This sequence encodes CATSIPTGGSGNTIYF.

As DNA, the CDR3 is TGTGCCAGTTCCACCGGGACTAGCGGGATCAATGAGCAGTTCTTC. Its translation: CASSTGTSGINEQFF. J is TRBJ2-1 and V is TRBV19; 13 bases align to TRBD2. The junction had 7 bases not matched to a gene; V was cut back by 8 bases and J by 6 bases. This CDR3 is 15 amino acids long. Per germline, CDR1 LNHDA and CDR2 SQIVND (reference sequence). The entire variable domain, with the rest obtained from reference TRBV19 and TRBJ2-1, is as follows: DGGITQSPKYLFRKEGQNVTLSCEQNLNHDAMYWYRQDPGQGLRLIYYSQIVNDFQKGDIAEGYSVSREKKESFPLTVTSAQKNPTAFYLCASSTGTSGINEQFFGPGTRLTVL.

V and J are TRBV27 and TRBJ1-2, with TRBD1 matching 9 bases. V lost 5 bases and J lost 4; bases outside the gene matches: 11. The germline V gene has CDR1 MNHEY and CDR2 SMNVEV (reference sequence). CDR3 length: 16 amino acids. The CDR3 DNA follows: TGTGCCAGCAGTACTTCCCGGGACAGGGCGTCCTATGGCTACACCTTC. It translates to CASSTSRDRASYGYTF.

Only a few counts were recorded for this clone. This chain uses TRBV12-5 with TRBJ2-7; 7 nucleotides align to TRBD1. In germline, CDR1 is LGHNT, CDR2 FRNRAP. V lost 6 bases to trimming and J lost 3 bases; unmatched junction nucleotides: 8. The CDR3 has 14 amino acids. CDR3 amino acids: CASGLGQDFYEQYF. CDR3 DNA sequence: TGTGCTAGTGGCCTAGGACAGGACTTCTACGAGCAGTACTTC.